The 27 T cell receptor beta chains reported below all come from one sample, sequenced in a study of CD8 T cells in ankylosing spondylitis (dated by TCRdb to 2016 to 2017). The method was 5' RACE. Sequenced using an Illumina HiSeq 2500. Starting from the raw public reads, TCRdb applied fastp trimming at Q25, assembled clones with MiXCR and retained in-frame beta chains. Each entry merges the rows of one CDR3 protein and shows their most common DNA and genes. This sample comprises 150,000 or so distinct CDR3 sequences, roughly 12% of them detected only once. The leading ten clones occupy 25% to 30% of the sample. The sample was blood, either unsorted or a sorted T cell fraction (not recorded which). These TCRs come from a male donor with ankylosing spondylitis or in good health (not recorded which).

This clonotype was found a few times. This chain joins TRBV3-1 and TRBJ2-7, with 9 bases fitting TRBD1. There are 16 residues in the CDR3. Trimming at V came to 4 bases and at J to 3 bases, leaving 10 bases not matched to a gene. Germline V gene sequence: CDR1 LGHDT, CDR2 YNNKEL (reference sequence). CDR3 region: CASSRLRDRDYYEQYF. The DNA of the CDR3 is TGTGCCAGCAGCCGTCTACGGGACAGGGATTACTACGAGCAGTACTTC.

The table lists this clonotype with many counts. The CDR3 DNA sequence: TGTGCCAGCAGCTTGGTGGACAGGGCGGACACTGAAGCTTTCTTT. This translates into CASSLVDRADTEAFF. The V and J genes are TRBV5-6 and TRBJ1-1, with TRBD1 matching 8 bases. The CDR3 is 15 amino acids. V trimming: 0 bases; J trimming: 3 bases; junction bases outside the gene matches: 4. Per germline, CDR1 SGHDT and CDR2 YYEEEE.

This clonotype was recorded many times. The chain joins TRBV20-1 to TRBJ2-3; the D gene is possibly TRBD2 (6 bases). Per germline, CDR1 DFQATT and CDR2 SNEGSKA (reference sequence). With 0 bases removed from V and 4 bases from J, the gap between germline ends came to 11 bases. The CDR3 length is 14 residues. CDR3 residues: CSARDTGRSDTQYF. The CDR3 DNA sequence: TGCAGTGCTAGAGATACGGGGAGGTCAGATACGCAGTATTTT.

This clonotype was seen many times. The rearrangement uses TRBV12-3 or TRBV12-4 and TRBJ1-2, with D unclear. This CDR3 region has 14 residues. V was trimmed by 5 bases and J by 8 bases, leaving 18 bases between them. In DNA, the CDR3 is TGTGCCAGCAGTCTTCGAGAGAGTGGTGTAGGCTACACCTTC. This codes for CASSLRESGVGYTF.

At least ten counts were recorded for this clonotype. The chain uses TRBV20-1 and TRBJ1-1, with D unresolved. Germline V lookup: CDR1 DFQATT, CDR2 SNEGSKA (reference sequence). Trimming removed 5 bases at V and 4 bases at J, with 14 bases between. This CDR3 has 13 amino acids. The DNA for the CDR3 is TGCAGTGCTGGCCGTGTTATGGCCACTGAAGCTTTCTTT. Translation gives CSAGRVMATEAFF.

The gene calls are TRBV3-1 and TRBJ2-1; D uncertain. The germline V and J ends were trimmed by 0 bases and 10 bases, with 10 bases remaining between them. In germline, CDR1 is LGHDT, CDR2 YNNKEL (reference sequence). The CDR3 runs to 13 residues. The CDR3 bases are TGTGCCAGCAGCCAAGATCGGGTCGGAGAGCAGTTCTTC. Translating gives CASSQDRVGEQFF.

Notes on this clonotype: A clone one base away is much larger, so this may be a read error. This chain links TRBV28 with TRBJ2-1, with 12 bases matching TRBD2. Trimming at V came to 5 bases and at J to 11 bases, leaving 10 bases not matched to a gene. The CDR3 has 15 residues. From germline, CDR1 is MDHEN and CDR2 SYDVKM. In DNA, the CDR3 is TGTGCCAGCAGTCTCCCGGGACTAGCGGGTAATAAGCAGTTCTTC. Its translation: CASSLPGLAGNKQFF.

This chain connects TRBV30 to TRBJ2-3, with 8 bases aligning to TRBD1. Germline V gene lookup returns CDR1 GTSNPN and CDR2 SVGIG (reference sequence). V dropped 0 bases and J dropped 4; count of bases not matched to a gene: 3. This CDR3 has 14 residues. CDR3 coding DNA: TGTGCCTGGAGTGTTGGACAGGGCCCAGATACGCAGTATTTT. Translated, it gives CAWSVGQGPDTQYF.

This clonotype was seen a single time. The chain couples TRBV20-1 to TRBJ1-1; possibly TRBD1 for D (5 bases). Germline V lookup: CDR1 DFQATT, CDR2 SNEGSKA (reference sequence). The ends were cut back, 0 bases at V and 4 bases at J, with 9 bases in the middle. CDR3 length: 13 amino acids. The chain's CDR3 is CSARDGRGTEAFF. The CDR3 DNA follows: TGCAGTGCTAGAGATGGGAGGGGCACTGAAGCTTTCTTT.

This clonotype showed up many times. CDR3 bases: TGTGCCAGCAGTTCGAGCGGGGGACTCTCCTACGAGCAGTACTTC. It is translated as CASSSSGGLSYEQYF. The genes are TRBV12-3 or TRBV12-4 and TRBJ2-7; 8 bases are shared with TRBD2. Trimming took 4 bases from V and 0 from J; bases not matched to a gene: 5. This CDR3 comprises 15 residues.

The genes are TRBV27 and TRBJ1-2, with D possibly being TRBD1 (6 bases). In germline, CDR1 is MNHEY, CDR2 SMNVEV (reference sequence). CDR3 length equals 14 residues. Trimming cost V 3 bases and J 8 bases, with 16 bases left between them. CDR3 coding DNA: TGTGCCAGCAGTTTTCGCGGGGGCCAGCAGGGCTACACCTTC. Translation gives CASSFRGGQQGYTF.

Many counts were recorded for this clonotype. A junction end diverges from the germline sequence, so it may reflect a read error. V and J are TRBV7-9 and TRBJ2-1, with D uncertain. Germline loops: CDR1 SEHNR, CDR2 FQNEAQ (reference sequence). The CDR3 covers 13 residues. The CDR3 loop reads CASSLLPTPDTIF. CDR3 in DNA: TGTGCCAGCAGCCTTTTACCTACACCCGATACAATCTTC.

This clonotype was counted many times. The chain links TRBV14 to TRBJ2-5; D is perhaps TRBD2 (5 bases). This CDR3 contains 13 residues. V was shortened by 2 bases and J by 4 bases, with 8 bases between the two germline ends. Germline loops: CDR1 SGHDN, CDR2 FVKESK. CDR3 sequence (DNA): TGTGCCAGCAGCCAAATGCTAGCAGAGACCCAGTACTTC. This encodes CASSQMLAETQYF.

This clonotype has ten or more counts. The CDR3, as DNA: TGTGCCAGCAGTTTATTCTACGAGCAGTACTTC. This translates into CASSLFYEQYF. The chain joins TRBV12-3 or TRBV12-4 to TRBJ2-7; no clear D gene. This CDR3 contains 11 residues. The germline V and J ends were trimmed by 2 bases and 3 bases, with 2 bases remaining between them.

This clonotype was found a few times. This chain links TRBV7-2 with TRBJ1-4; no reliable D call. The CDR3 is made up of 15 amino acids. V was trimmed by 5 bases and J by 5 bases, leaving 15 bases between them. Looked up from germline, CDR1 is SGHTA and CDR2 is FQGNSA. CDR3 DNA: TGTGCCAGCAGCCCCAGTCCTACCACCAATGAAAAACTGTTTTTT. Translated, it gives CASSPSPTTNEKLFF.

This clonotype came up many times. The V and J genes are TRBV24-1 and TRBJ2-1; 15 bases are shared with TRBD2. Germline trimming cut 4 bases from V and 12 bases from J; bases unmatched to any gene: 6. The CDR3 has 15 residues. Germline V gene lookup returns CDR1 KGHDR and CDR2 SFDVKD. The CDR3 region has the DNA TGTGCCACCAGTGACTCGGGACTAGCGGGAGGACGGCAGTTCTTC. It encodes CATSDSGLAGGRQFF.

This clonotype was seen only once. The chain is built from TRBV5-5 and TRBJ2-5; D unclear. The CDR3 is 16 residues long. CDR1 and CDR2 from the germline V gene are SGHKS and YYEKEE (reference sequence). Trimming removed 4 bases from V and 1 base from J, with 17 bases in between. The chain's CDR3 is CASSPTPVGPQETQYF. The CDR3, as DNA: TGTGCCAGCAGCCCTACACCGGTAGGGCCCCAAGAGACCCAGTACTTC. Full variable domain (remainder filled in from reference TRBV5-5 and TRBJ2-5): DAGVTQSPTHLIKTRGQQVTLRCSPISGHKSVSWYQQVLGQGPQFIFQYYEKEERGRGNFPDRFSARQFPNYSSELNVNALLLGDSALYLCASSPTPVGPQETQYFGPGTRLLVL.

This clonotype was seen ten or more times. The chain couples TRBV13 to TRBJ2-3; D gene unclear. CDR1 PRHDT and CDR2 FYEKMQ come from the germline V gene (reference sequence). The V and J ends lost 8 bases and 0 bases respectively, with 15 bases between them. The CDR3 length is 15 residues. CDR3 DNA: TGTGCCAGCCGACTCGGTTTCGCTAGCACAGATACGCAGTATTTT. Residues: CASRLGFASTDTQYF.

This clonotype was counted only a few times. This rearrangement joins TRBV5-1 to TRBJ2-4; D is unclear. The germline gives CDR1 SGHRS, CDR2 YFSETQ. The CDR3 loop spans 14 amino acids. The V and J ends lost 0 bases and 7 bases respectively, with 11 bases between them. The CDR3 spells CASSLGADSNIQYF. The CDR3 DNA reads TGCGCCAGCAGCTTGGGGGCAGACTCTAACATTCAGTACTTC.

V is TRBV7-6 and J is TRBJ2-4, with 7 bases identical to TRBD2. The CDR3 consists of 13 residues. Germline V gene data show CDR1 as SGHVS and CDR2 as FNYEAQ. V gave up 5 bases and J gave up 8 bases; unmatched junction bases: 6. Written as DNA, the CDR3 is TGTGCCAGCAGCCCGGGGGGAGCGGACATTCAGTACTTC. This codes for CASSPGGADIQYF.

This clonotype was observed at least ten times. This chain joins TRBV3-1 and TRBJ1-2; TRBD1 aligns across 7 bases. The junction had 6 bases not matched to a gene; V was cut back by 0 bases and J by 5 bases. Per the germline V gene, CDR1 is LGHDT and CDR2 is YNNKEL (reference sequence). The CDR3 runs to 15 residues. The CDR3 sequence is CASSQDSTGLYGYTF. Written as DNA, the CDR3 is TGTGCCAGCAGCCAAGATTCGACAGGGCTATATGGCTACACCTTC.

In its sample, this clonotype was seen a few times. The chain combines TRBV10-1 with TRBJ1-1, with D perhaps matching TRBD1 (5 bases). The CDR3 has 14 amino acids. Between the trimmed V and J ends, which lost 3 bases and 1 base, there was a span of 9 bases. Germline CDR1 and CDR2: WNHNN and SYGVQD (reference sequence). The CDR3 here is CASSEEQENTEAFF. The DNA for the CDR3 is TGCGCCAGCAGTGAAGAACAGGAGAACACTGAAGCTTTCTTT.

CDR3 amino acids: CATSGGEYSNQPQHF. The CDR3 bases are TGTGCCACCAGCGGGGGTGAATATAGCAATCAGCCCCAGCATTTT. V usage is TRBV15 and J usage is TRBJ1-5, with a weak D call TRBD1 (5 bases). Germline V gene lookup returns CDR1 LNHNV and CDR2 YYDKDF (reference sequence). Trimming took off 5 bases at V and 0 bases at J, with 11 bases between the two ends. The CDR3 has 15 amino acids.

This clonotype was counted a few times. The chain is built from TRBV10-3 and TRBJ1-2; 7 nucleotides agree with TRBD1. This CDR3 is built from 17 residues. Germline-derived CDR1 and CDR2 are ENHRY and SYGVKD. The V segment lost 8 bases and the J segment 3 bases; nucleotides outside the gene matches: 18. CDR3 region: CAIGGRQGQVKDYGYTF. The DNA of the CDR3 is TGTGCCATCGGCGGGAGACAGGGTCAGGTAAAGGACTATGGCTACACCTTC.

This clonotype has at least ten counts. The V call is TRBV6-5, the J call TRBJ2-1; the D is unclear. The CDR3 covers 16 residues. CDR1 and CDR2 from the germline V gene are MNHEY and SVGAGI. With 4 bases removed from V and 0 bases from J, the gap between germline ends came to 13 bases. The CDR3 is CASSSGRIHSYNEQFF. The CDR3 DNA is TGTGCCAGCAGTTCAGGTAGGATCCACTCCTACAATGAGCAGTTCTTC.

The chain has TRBV6-1 and TRBJ1-2; the D is unclear. The CDR3 has 15 amino acids. Trimming pared 3 bases from V and 4 bases from J, leaving 15 bases between. Germline values: CDR1 MNHNS, CDR2 SASEGT. The CDR3 spells CASSEFLQASYGYTF. The CDR3 DNA is TGTGCCAGCAGTGAGTTCCTCCAGGCCTCCTATGGCTACACCTTC.

This clonotype was seen at least ten times. V and J are TRBV7-6 and TRBJ2-7; unclear D gene. The ends were cut back, 4 bases at V and 4 bases at J, with 8 bases in the middle. CDR3 length: 12 amino acids. CDR1 SGHVS and CDR2 FNYEAQ come from the germline V gene. The CDR3 nucleotides are TGTGCCAGCAGCTCAGGCCGTTACGAGCAGTACTTC. This translates into CASSSGRYEQYF.